One sample yielded the 28 T cell receptor beta chains listed below, sequenced in a study of blood T cells in healthy people across ages. Primers used in a second PCR of roughly 6 to 11 cycles were a sample-barcoded 5' primer and a J-beta primer mix. One entry per CDR3 protein, called by TCRdb with MiXCR from the 5' RACE reads. The data contain roughly 2 million distinct CDR3 sequences, about 49% of them singletons. What was sequenced was blood. Source of these receptors: a woman between 35 and 50 years old in good health.

V is TRBV10-3 and J is TRBJ2-7; D unclear. The V gene's germline CDR1 is ENHRY and CDR2 SYGVKD. The CDR3 covers 13 residues. Trimming removed 11 bases from V and 2 bases from J, with 16 bases in between. CDR3: CASQGLTTYEQYF. CDR3 nucleotide sequence: TGTGCCTCCCAAGGGCTGACAACCTACGAGCAGTACTTC.

This clonotype was picked up many times. The chain employs TRBV4-3 and TRBJ1-2; D may be TRBD1 (5 bases). Germline-derived CDR1 and CDR2 are LGHNA and YSLEER. Trimming pared 0 bases from V and 2 bases from J, leaving 13 bases between. This CDR3 is 16 amino acids long. CDR3 region: CASSQDPQGNNYGYTF. Here the CDR3 DNA reads TGCGCCAGCAGCCAAGATCCTCAGGGAAACAACTATGGCTACACCTTC.

This clonotype was counted only a few times. The chain couples TRBV10-3 to TRBJ2-4, with D possibly being TRBD1 or TRBD2 (6 bases each). This CDR3 region has 15 residues. V was clipped by 3 bases and J by 1 base, with 10 bases between them. The germline V gene has CDR1 ENHRY and CDR2 SYGVKD. CDR3 loop: CAISDSGAAKNIQYF. The CDR3 DNA reads as TGTGCCATCAGTGACTCGGGGGCGGCCAAAAACATTCAGTACTTC.

This clonotype occurred a few times. The gene calls are TRBV25-1 and TRBJ1-2; D is undetermined. CDR1 and CDR2 (germline): MGHDK, SYGVNS. CDR3 length: 14 amino acids. V dropped 0 bases and J dropped 4 bases, with 9 bases sitting between them. The DNA of the CDR3 is TGTGCCAGCAGTGAATATGTCAACTCCTATGGCTACACCTTC. Amino acid sequence: CASSEYVNSYGYTF.

This clonotype was counted between two and nine times. The V gene is TRBV24-1, the J gene TRBJ2-1; TRBD1 matches at 8 bases. The CDR3 length is 13 residues. Germline values: CDR1 KGHDR, CDR2 SFDVKD. J was trimmed by 3 bases and V by 9 bases; bases with no gene match: 3. The CDR3 is CATRTGNYNEQFF. CDR3 bases: TGTGCCACCCGGACAGGGAACTACAATGAGCAGTTCTTC.

This clonotype was seen more than once but under ten times. The chain is built from TRBV28 and TRBJ2-1; 8 bases line up with TRBD1. J lost 9 bases, V lost 6 bases, and 10 bases had no gene match. Germline V CDR1 and CDR2: MDHEN, SYDVKM. The CDR3 sequence is 14 residues long. CDR3 sequence (DNA): TGTGCCAGCAGCCCCGGGACAGGACACAGTGAGCAGTTCTTC. As protein: CASSPGTGHSEQFF.

This clonotype was seen a handful of times. The chain uses TRBV4-3 and TRBJ1-1; 7 nucleotides align to TRBD1. The CDR3 has 15 residues. Germline CDR1 and CDR2: LGHNA and YSLEER. Losses at the gene ends were 1 base for V and 5 bases for J; bases not matched to a gene: 7. The CDR3 DNA reads as TGCGCCAGCAGCCAAGTTGGCCAGGGGGTTACTGAAGCTTTCTTT. Its translation: CASSQVGQGVTEAFF.

The rearrangement links TRBV4-3 to TRBJ1-5, with D possibly matching TRBD1 (5 bases). Germline V gives CDR1 LGHNA, CDR2 YSLEER. This CDR3 contains 14 residues. V was clipped by 1 base and J by 8 bases, with 12 bases between them. CDR3 region: CASSQGLWGEPQHF. The CDR3 DNA reads TGCGCCAGCAGCCAAGGATTATGGGGGGAGCCCCAGCATTTT.

The chain recombines TRBV4-2 with TRBJ2-3; 9 nucleotides agree with TRBD1. The CDR3 extends over 16 amino acids. V lost 1 base and J lost 4; bases outside the gene matches: 6. CDR1 and CDR2 (germline): LGHNA, YNFKEQ. The CDR3 sequence is CASSQGRDRDSDTQYF. Written as DNA, the CDR3 is TGTGCCAGCAGCCAAGGCCGGGACAGGGACTCAGATACGCAGTATTTT.

This clonotype was seen a few times. The V call is TRBV7-6, the J call TRBJ2-3; a possible D gene is TRBD2 (5 bases). The V end was cut by 3 bases, the J end by 11 bases, with 9 bases between. The length of the CDR3 is 11 residues. Germline V CDR1 and CDR2: SGHVS, FNYEAQ. CDR3 DNA sequence: TGTGCCAGCAGCTTCGAAGCGGAGCAGTATTTT. It translates to CASSFEAEQYF.

The chain employs TRBV7-9 and TRBJ2-1, with 8 bases identical to TRBD1. V was clipped by 5 bases and J by 10 bases; unmatched bases: 4. The CDR3 totals 12 residues. In germline, CDR1 is SEHNR, CDR2 FQNEAQ (reference sequence). As DNA, the CDR3 is TGTGCCAGCAGCAATACAGGGGGGGAGCAGTTCTTC. It is translated as CASSNTGGEQFF. Filled out from reference TRBV7-9 and TRBJ2-1, the complete variable domain reads DTGVSQNPRHKITKRGQNVTFRCDPISEHNRLYWYRQTLGQGPEFLTYFQNEAQLEKSRLLSDRFSAERPKGSFSTLEIQRTEQGDSAMYLCASSNTGGEQFFGPGTRLTVL.

The sample holds a few counts of this clonotype. The V and J genes are TRBV4-3 and TRBJ2-1; D remains unclear. In germline, CDR1 is LGHNA, CDR2 YSLEER. The CDR3 length is 12 residues. V lost 4 bases to trimming and J lost 9 bases, with 10 bases between them. CDR3 in DNA: TGCGCCAGCAGCCGGGGAATGGGTGAGCAGTTCTTC. It translates to CASSRGMGEQFF.

The J gene is TRBJ1-2, the V gene TRBV4-1, with D tentatively TRBD1 (5 bases). The CDR3 is 16 residues long. Deletions cut 0 bases from V and 5 bases from J, with 16 bases between. From germline, CDR1 is MGHRA and CDR2 YSYEKL. The CDR3, as DNA: TGCGCCAGCAGCCAAGATAACGGACGGGGGAGTTATGGCTACACCTTC. It encodes CASSQDNGRGSYGYTF.

The chain recombines TRBV15 with TRBJ2-1, with D unclear. The CDR3 extends over 17 amino acids. Germline CDR1 LNHNV, CDR2 YYDKDF (reference sequence). V was trimmed by 1 base and J by 2 bases, leaving 15 bases between them. In DNA, the CDR3 is TGTGCCACCAGCAGAGCCGCGGCGTGGGCGACCTACAATGAGCAGTTCTTC. Translated, it gives CATSRAAAWATYNEQFF.

This chain connects TRBV7-2 to TRBJ1-5; no firm D call. The length of the CDR3 is 13 residues. CDR1 and CDR2 (germline): SGHTA, FQGNSA. Trimming left V 5 bases short and J 7 bases short, with 12 bases between. CDR3 protein: CASSPTREQPQHF. The DNA of the CDR3 is TGTGCCAGCAGCCCAACTAGGGAACAGCCCCAGCATTTT. Together with reference TRBV7-2 and TRBJ1-5, the CDR3 gives the full variable domain: GAGVSQSPSNKVTEKGKDVELRCDPISGHTALYWYRQSLGQGLEFLIYFQGNSAPDKSGLPSDRFSAERTGGSVSTLTIQRTQQEDSAVYLCASSPTREQPQHFGDGTRLSIL.

The chain joins TRBV5-1 to TRBJ2-7; 11 nucleotides match TRBD2. The V segment lost 1 base and the J segment 0 bases; nucleotides outside the gene matches: 9. CDR3 size: 18 residues. Germline V CDR1 and CDR2: SGHRS, YFSETQ. The CDR3 region is CASSLTLAGVLSSYEQYF. The CDR3 nucleotides read TGCGCCAGCAGCTTGACACTAGCGGGGGTCCTGAGCTCCTACGAGCAGTACTTC.

The CDR3 DNA is TGCAGTGCTAGTCCGGGGGGTGAAGGCGGGGAGCTGTTTTTT. It codes for CSASPGGEGGELFF. The rearrangement links TRBV20-1 to TRBJ2-2; TRBD2 matches at 7 bases. CDR3 length equals 14 residues. CDR1 is DFQATT, CDR2 SNEGSKA, per germline (reference sequence). With 3 bases clipped from V and 7 bases from J, the junction kept 8 bases outside the gene matches.

This rearrangement joins TRBV4-3 to TRBJ1-5; D unclear. Trimming pared 0 bases from V and 4 bases from J, leaving 13 bases between. CDR3 length: 16 amino acids. CDR1 LGHNA and CDR2 YSLEER come from the germline V gene. The CDR3 DNA reads as TGCGCCAGCAGCCAAGATTTTGGCAGTCCAAATCAGCCCCAGCATTTT. Its translation: CASSQDFGSPNQPQHF.

This clonotype was detected only a few times. The chain recombines TRBV4-1 with TRBJ2-7; 7 bases are a match to TRBD1. Germline V CDR1 and CDR2: MGHRA, YSYEKL. J was trimmed by 0 bases and V by 5 bases; bases with no gene match: 7. The length of the CDR3 is 15 residues. The CDR3 DNA reads TGCGCCAGCAGCACCCGACAGGGCGGCTCCTACGAGCAGTACTTC. It codes for CASSTRQGGSYEQYF.

The chain carries TRBV20-1 and TRBJ2-5; 7 nucleotides agree with TRBD1. V dropped 4 bases and J dropped 7; count of bases not matched to a gene: 15. Germline CDR1 and CDR2: DFQATT and SNEGSKA (reference sequence). The CDR3 runs to 15 residues. The CDR3 nucleotides are TGCAGTGCTACCCCCACCACAGGGGAACGTGGGACCCAGTACTTC. Protein sequence: CSATPTTGERGTQYF.

The V gene is TRBV7-3, the J gene TRBJ2-1; TRBD2 aligns across 8 bases. From germline, CDR1 is SGHTA and CDR2 FQGTGA. The CDR3 has 15 residues. Trimming took 4 bases from V and 5 from J; bases not matched to a gene: 7. Written as DNA, the CDR3 is TGTGCCAGCAGCTCCAGCGGGGGAGAGCACAATGAGCAGTTCTTC. Translated: CASSSSGGEHNEQFF. The full variable domain, its missing parts supplied by reference TRBV7-3 and TRBJ2-1, is GAGVSQTPSNKVTEKGKYVELRCDPISGHTALYWYRQSLGQGPEFLIYFQGTGAADDSGLPNDRFFAVRPEGSVSTLKIQRTERGDSAVYLCASSSSGGEHNEQFFGPGTRLTVL.

This clonotype was found a few times. This chain connects TRBV4-1 to TRBJ2-1; D is tentatively TRBD1 or TRBD2 (5 bases each). Germline CDR1 is MGHRA and CDR2 is YSYEKL. This CDR3 spans 16 amino acids. V dropped 3 bases and J dropped 5 bases, with 17 bases sitting between them. The CDR3 DNA reads TGCGCCAGCAGCCAGGGTCCCGGGACGGGCAACAATGAGCAGTTCTTC. It translates to CASSQGPGTGNNEQFF.

The genes are TRBV2 and TRBJ1-6, with 7 bases identical to TRBD1. V shed 6 bases, J shed 9 bases, and the junction held 8 bases outside the gene matches. The CDR3 is made up of 14 amino acids. From germline, CDR1 is SNHLY and CDR2 FYNNEI. CDR3 coding DNA: TGTGCCAGCAGGATCGGTCAGGGGGTTTCACCCCTCCACTTT. It encodes CASRIGQGVSPLHF.

The chain carries TRBV27 and TRBJ2-3; maybe TRBD2 (5 bases). Germline lookup yields CDR1 MNHEY and CDR2 SMNVEV (reference sequence). V was cut by 4 bases and J by 5 bases, with 16 bases left in between. The length of the CDR3 is 15 residues. CDR3 nucleotide sequence: TGTGCCAGCAGTTCTTCTGGATCAGGAGGAGATACGCAGTATTTT. This encodes CASSSSGSGGDTQYF.

Of note for this clonotype: One end of the junction is discordant with germline, which a read error may explain. The CDR3 DNA sequence: TGTGCCGGCAGCGCGAGCAGGGGCGCCTACAATGAGCAGTTCTTC. Translation gives CAGSASRGAYNEQFF. This chain uses TRBV9 with TRBJ2-1, with a possible D match to TRBD1 (6 bases). This CDR3 comprises 15 residues. CDR1 SGDLS and CDR2 YYNGEE come from the germline V gene.

In nucleotides, the CDR3 is TGCAGCGCGCAAGGGGGCGCGCAGACCCAGTACTTC. Translating it yields CSAQGGAQTQYF. V is TRBV29-1 and J is TRBJ2-5, with 7 nucleotides matching TRBD1. Unmatched junction bases numbered 8, after V lost 7 bases and J lost 6 bases. CDR3 length: 12 residues. Germline V gene sequence: CDR1 SQVTM, CDR2 ANQGSEA.

The chain couples TRBV4-3 to TRBJ2-1, with TRBD1 as a possible D gene (5 bases). Trimming removed 0 bases from V and 6 bases from J, with 21 bases in between. The CDR3 covers 18 residues. Germline values: CDR1 LGHNA, CDR2 YSLEER. The CDR3 sequence: CASSQDGKGAALINEQFF. The CDR3 DNA reads as TGCGCCAGCAGCCAAGATGGAAAAGGGGCCGCGTTAATCAATGAGCAGTTCTTC.

The chain couples TRBV7-2 to TRBJ2-3; D is undetermined. Germline assignment: CDR1 SGHTA and CDR2 FQGNSA. The V end lost 5 bases, the J end lost 0 bases, and 9 bases lay between the germline ends. The length of the CDR3 is 14 residues. The CDR3, as DNA: TGTGCCAGCAGCGGCTCGGGTAGCACAGATACGCAGTATTTT. This codes for CASSGSGSTDTQYF.